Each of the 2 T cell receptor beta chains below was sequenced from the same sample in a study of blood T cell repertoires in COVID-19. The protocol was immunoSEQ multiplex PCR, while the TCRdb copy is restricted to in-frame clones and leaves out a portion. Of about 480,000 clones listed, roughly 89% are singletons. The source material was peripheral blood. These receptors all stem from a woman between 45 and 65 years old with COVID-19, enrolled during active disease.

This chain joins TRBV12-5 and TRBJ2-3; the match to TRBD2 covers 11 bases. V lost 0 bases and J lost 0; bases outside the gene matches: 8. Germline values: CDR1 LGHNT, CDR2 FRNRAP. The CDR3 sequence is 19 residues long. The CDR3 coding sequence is TGTGCTAGTGGTTTGGTACTGGCTAGCGGGGGGCACAGCACAGATACGCAGTATTTT. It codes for CASGLVLASGGHSTDTQYF.

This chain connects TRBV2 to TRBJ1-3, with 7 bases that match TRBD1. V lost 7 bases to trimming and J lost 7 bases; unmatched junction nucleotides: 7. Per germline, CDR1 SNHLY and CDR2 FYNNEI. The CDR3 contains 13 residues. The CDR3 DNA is TGTGCCAGCATTCGGGACAGAGCTAACACCATATATTTT. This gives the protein CASIRDRANTIYF.